These T cell receptor beta chains were read from a single sample in a study of T cell responses to AZD1222 COVID-19 vaccine. Repertoires were generated with immunoSEQ multiplex PCR, while TCRdb's copy carries only in-frame clones and drops some. The sample contains around 72,000 clones, 82% of which appear only once. The sample in question was peripheral blood, obtained on day 0 of AZD1222 vaccination. These receptors all stem from an adult in good health. Each CDR3 is given with its conserved first and last residue. The D gene is left open where the match is weak. Only some rows state a clone size, as once, few, many or a class for expanded clones.

J,size,D,V,DNA,CDR3
TRBJ2-1,.,TRBD2,TRBV3-1/TRBV3-2,TGTGCCAGCAGGATTAGCGGGGGGAGCTCCTACAATGAGCAGTTCTTC,CASRISGGSSYNEQFF
TRBJ2-5,.,TRBD1,TRBV7-8,TGTGCCAGCAGCTTAGAATGGGACAGAGCTCAAGAGACCCAGTACTTC,CASSLEWDRAQETQYF
TRBJ2-5,once,.,TRBV5-1,TGCGCCAGCAGCTGGCAGATAGGCCAAGAGACCCAGTACTTC,CASSWQIGQETQYF
TRBJ1-6,few,.,TRBV7-2,TGTGCCAGCAGCTTAGTTTTACAGGGCTATTCACCCCTCCACTTT,CASSLVLQGYSPLHF
TRBJ1-3,.,.,TRBV28,TGTGCCAGCAGTTCACTAACAGGGCTGTCTGGAAACACCATATATTTT,CASSSLTGLSGNTIYF
TRBJ1-2,once,.,TRBV28,TGTGCCAGCAGTTTAAAGGTCGACTATGGCTACACCTTC,CASSLKVDYGYTF
TRBJ1-5,.,.,TRBV19,TGTGCCAGTAGTAAGAATATACAGAGCAATCAGCCCCAGCATTTT,CASSKNIQSNQPQHF
TRBJ2-7,.,.,TRBV6-1,TGTGCCAGCAGTGAAGGTGCTCAAGGCTACGAGCAGTACTTC,CASSEGAQGYEQYF
TRBJ1-4,.,.,TRBV5-1,TGCGCCAGCAGCACCGGACAGCAGGAAAAACTGTTTTTT,CASSTGQQEKLFF
TRBJ2-1,.,.,TRBV25-1,TGTGCCAGCAGTGAAGGAGGAAGCGACAATGAGCAGTTCTTC,CASSEGGSDNEQFF
TRBJ1-2,few,.,TRBV6-5,TGTGCCAGCAGTTTGGGAATCTATGGCTACACCTTC,CASSLGIYGYTF
TRBJ2-1,.,.,TRBV27,TGTGCCAGCAGCCTCTACAATGAGCAGTTCTTC,CASSLYNEQFF
TRBJ2-7,few,TRBD2,TRBV5-4,TGTGCCAGCAGCTTTAGCGGGGGGGCGGCCGAGCAGTACTTC,CASSFSGGAAEQYF
TRBJ1-5,.,.,TRBV18,TGTGCCAGCTCACCACCGGGTCATCAGCCCCAGCATTTT,CASSPPGHQPQHF
TRBJ2-7,.,TRBD2,TRBV5-6,TGTGCCAGCAGCTTGGAACTAGCGGGGGGGAGGGCCGAGCAGTACTTC,CASSLELAGGRAEQYF
TRBJ2-7,.,TRBD1,TRBV11-3,TGTGCCAGCGGGGACAGTTCCTACGAGCAGTACTTC,CASGDSSYEQYF
TRBJ1-1,.,.,TRBV7-2,TGTGCCACTCAAATAGGACCAATGAACACTGAAGCTTTCTTT,CATQIGPMNTEAFF
TRBJ1-1,.,.,TRBV5-1,TGCGCCAGCAGTCCAGATATTATGAACACTGAAGCTTTCTTT,CASSPDIMNTEAFF
TRBJ2-1,few,.,TRBV9,TGTGCCAGCAGCCCACAGGGTTGGGCCTACAATGAGCAGTTCTTC,CASSPQGWAYNEQFF
TRBJ1-1,.,.,TRBV7-3,TGTGCCAGCAGCCTCATAGCGAACACTGAAGCTTTCTTT,CASSLIANTEAFF
TRBJ1-1,.,.,TRBV10-3,TGTGCCATCATGACGGAGGGCACTGAAGCTTTCTTT,CAIMTEGTEAFF
TRBJ1-4,.,.,TRBV19,TGTGCCAGTAGTAAGGTGGCAGGGTACGGATCTAATGAAAAACTGTTTTTT,CASSKVAGYGSNEKLFF
TRBJ1-2,.,TRBD1,TRBV6-5,TGTGCCAGCAGTTACTCCCGGGACAGTCTCACCTATGGCTACACCTTC,CASSYSRDSLTYGYTF